One and the same sample provided the 29 T cell receptor beta chains below, sequenced in a study of cytomegalovirus exposure and HLA in healthy donors. Primers: 60 Vbeta forward and 13 Jbeta reverse. Using immunoSEQ multiplex PCR, the repertoire was profiled, and TCRdb retains in-frame clones only, with some absent. The sample records around 150,000 clones, roughly four fifths being singletons. Sequenced material: PBMCs. The receptors originated from a man between 50 and 59 years old in good health and CMV-seropositive.

The chain recombines TRBV4-1 with TRBJ2-6; D is possibly TRBD2 (6 bases). The CDR3 totals 17 residues. Trimming shortened V by 8 bases and J by 0 bases, and 17 bases separated the two germline ends. Germline CDR1 reads MGHRA; CDR2 reads YSYEKL. The DNA for the CDR3 is TGCGCCAGCGGCGGGGCAGGAGGACCCTCTGGGGCCAACGTCCTGACTTTC. It translates to CASGGAGGPSGANVLTF.

The chain uses TRBV7-9 and TRBJ2-5; D might be TRBD1 (5 bases). Germline CDR1 and CDR2: SEHNR and FQNEAQ (reference sequence). The CDR3 has 14 residues. Trimming pared 2 bases from V and 4 bases from J, leaving 11 bases between. The CDR3 is CASSLRRAGETQYF. The CDR3 DNA reads as TGTGCCAGCAGCTTACGCAGGGCCGGAGAGACCCAGTACTTC.

The chain employs TRBV19 and TRBJ1-5; D may be TRBD1 (6 bases). This CDR3 region has 16 residues. Germline assignment: CDR1 LNHDA and CDR2 SQIVND (reference sequence). The V and J ends lost 2 bases and 1 base respectively, with 12 bases between them. The CDR3 sequence is CASSISTGLSNQPQHF. CDR3 sequence (DNA): TGTGCCAGTAGTATAAGTACAGGGTTGAGCAATCAGCCCCAGCATTTT.

This chain connects TRBV7-2 to TRBJ2-5, with TRBD2 matching 10 bases. Trimming cost V 1 base and J 7 bases; bases outside gene matches: 6. CDR1 is SGHTA, CDR2 FQGNSA, per germline. This CDR3 is 15 amino acids long. The CDR3: CASSLGLAGGGTQYF. The CDR3 nucleotides are TGTGCCAGCAGCTTAGGATTAGCGGGGGGAGGGACCCAGTACTTC.

The rearrangement joins TRBV28 to TRBJ2-1; 7 nucleotides align to TRBD2. CDR1 is MDHEN, CDR2 SYDVKM, per germline. The J segment lost 5 bases and the V segment lost 5 bases, leaving 9 bases of the junction unmatched. This CDR3 has 15 amino acids. CDR3 nucleotide sequence: TGTGCCAGCAGTCGGACTAGTGAGACCAACAATGAGCAGTTCTTC. Its protein product is CASSRTSETNNEQFF.

The table lists this clone with a count of one. The J gene is TRBJ2-7, the V gene TRBV28; no definite D call. CDR1 MDHEN and CDR2 SYDVKM come from the germline V gene. The CDR3 contains 12 residues. The V end lost 1 base, the J end lost 7 bases, and 8 bases lay between the germline ends. The CDR3, as DNA: TGTGCCAGCAGTTTATCGTTTCAGGAGCAGTACTTC. It translates to CASSLSFQEQYF.

The V and J genes are TRBV9 and TRBJ2-7, with D perhaps TRBD2 (6 bases). The germline gives CDR1 SGDLS, CDR2 YYNGEE. CDR3 length equals 12 residues. Between the trimmed V and J ends, which lost 0 bases and 5 bases, there was a span of 6 bases. The CDR3 spells CASSVGGDEQYF. CDR3 coding DNA: TGTGCCAGCAGCGTAGGGGGGGACGAGCAGTACTTC.

This clone was counted a few times. The chain recombines TRBV7-9 with TRBJ2-7, with 8 bases lining up with TRBD1. Losses at the gene ends were 5 bases for V and 0 bases for J; bases not matched to a gene: 6. Germline V gives CDR1 SEHNR, CDR2 FQNEAQ (reference sequence). This CDR3 spans 15 amino acids. The CDR3 is CASSPRQGSSYEQYF. DNA for the CDR3: TGTGCCAGCAGCCCCCGACAGGGGAGCTCCTACGAGCAGTACTTC.

The J gene is TRBJ1-3, the V gene TRBV9, with a weak D call TRBD1 (6 bases). The CDR3 sequence is 16 residues long. With 1 base removed from V and 2 bases from J, the gap between germline ends came to 13 bases. Germline V CDR1 and CDR2: SGDLS, YYNGEE. DNA of the CDR3: TGTGCCAGCAGCGTAACCCAGGGGATGCCTGGAAACACCATATATTTT. The encoded protein is CASSVTQGMPGNTIYF. Full variable domain (missing parts from reference TRBV9 and TRBJ1-3): DSGVTQTPKHLITATGQRVTLRCSPRSGDLSVYWYQQSLDQGLQFLIQYYNGEERAKGNILERFSAQQFPDLHSELNLSSLELGDSALYFCASSVTQGMPGNTIYFGEGSWLTVV.

This CDR3 is CASSPLGDRGYTF. The CDR3 region has the DNA TGTGCCAGCTCACCATTGGGAGACCGGGGCTACACCTTC. The genes are TRBV18 and TRBJ1-2; no clear D gene. This CDR3 comprises 13 residues. V gave up 2 bases and J gave up 8 bases, with 12 bases separating them. Looked up from germline, CDR1 is KGHSH and CDR2 is LQKENI.

This chain connects TRBV6-6 to TRBJ2-7, with D perhaps matching TRBD2 (7 bases). Trimming took 8 bases from V and 0 from J, leaving 14 bases between them. The CDR3 is 14 amino acids. Germline lookup yields CDR1 MNHNY and CDR2 SVGAGI (reference sequence). This CDR3 reads CASPPGGDSYEQYF. CDR3 DNA: TGTGCCAGCCCCCCGGGGGGCGACTCCTACGAGCAGTACTTC.

This clone was counted once. The V gene is TRBV7-6, the J gene TRBJ1-6, with TRBD1 identical over 7 bases. CDR1 is SGHVS and CDR2 is FNYEAQ in the germline V gene. CDR3 length equals 16 residues. V gave up 0 bases and J gave up 7 bases; unmatched junction bases: 6. In DNA form, the CDR3 reads TGTGCCAGCAGCTTAGCTCTATACAGGGGCAATTCACCCCTCCACTTT. It encodes CASSLALYRGNSPLHF.

This clone was counted only a few times. This chain joins TRBV6-1 and TRBJ2-7; D gene ambiguous. The CDR3 runs to 14 residues. Germline loops: CDR1 MNHNS, CDR2 SASEGT. Trimming took 0 bases from V and 2 from J, leaving 8 bases between them. The CDR3 DNA sequence: TGTGCCAGCAGTGAAGCCCATGTTGCCTACGAGCAGTACTTC. Translating gives CASSEAHVAYEQYF.

The rearrangement links TRBV30 to TRBJ2-7; 9 nucleotides align to TRBD1. This CDR3 is built from 14 residues. Looked up from germline, CDR1 is GTSNPN and CDR2 is SVGIG (reference sequence). The J segment lost 5 bases and the V segment lost 3 bases, leaving 8 bases of the junction unmatched. CDR3 in amino acids: CAWSTGTGFHEQYF. The CDR3 nucleotides are TGTGCCTGGAGCACCGGGACAGGGTTCCACGAGCAGTACTTC.

Worth noting for this clone: The sample holds other DNA sequences that translate to the same CDR3. This rearrangement joins TRBV28 to TRBJ1-2, with 11 bases matching TRBD1. The CDR3 is made up of 13 amino acids. Germline V gene data show CDR1 as MDHEN and CDR2 as SYDVKM. V lost 3 bases to trimming and J lost 8 bases; unmatched junction nucleotides: 2. This CDR3 reads CASSFRTGGGYTF. The CDR3 bases are TGTGCCAGCAGTTTCCGGACAGGGGGCGGCTACACCTTC.

This chain connects TRBV18 to TRBJ2-7, with TRBD1 matching 11 bases. This CDR3 region has 17 residues. The V segment lost 6 bases and the J segment 3 bases; nucleotides outside the gene matches: 13. Germline V gene lookup returns CDR1 KGHSH and CDR2 LQKENI. The CDR3 reads CASSRTETGTGGYEQYF. The CDR3 DNA reads as TGTGCCAGCTCCCGAACAGAAACCGGGACAGGGGGCTACGAGCAGTACTTC.

This clone was seen once. The J gene is TRBJ1-3, the V gene TRBV5-4; a weak D match, TRBD1 (5 bases). Germline lookup yields CDR1 SGHNT and CDR2 YYREEE (reference sequence). The CDR3 length is 14 residues. The V end lost 4 bases, the J end lost 4 bases, and 12 bases lay between the germline ends. CDR3 in amino acids: CASSQTGFGNTIYF. The CDR3 DNA is TGTGCCAGCAGCCAAACAGGTTTCGGAAACACCATATATTTT.

The CDR3 sequence: CASSLEKGAIYGYTF. In DNA form, the CDR3 reads TGTGCCAGCAGCTTAGAGAAGGGGGCCATTTATGGCTACACCTTC. The chain uses TRBV7-2 and TRBJ1-2; 7 bases map to TRBD1. The CDR3 runs to 15 residues. J was trimmed by 5 bases and V by 1 base; bases with no gene match: 7. Germline V lookup: CDR1 SGHTA, CDR2 FQGNSA.

V gene TRBV28 combines with J gene TRBJ1-1; TRBD1 matches at 7 bases. With V trimmed by 3 bases and J by 7 bases, 5 bases remained unmatched. The V gene's germline CDR1 is MDHEN and CDR2 SYDVKM. The CDR3 has 13 residues. The CDR3 spells CASSLQGVFEAFF. CDR3 coding DNA: TGTGCCAGCAGTTTGCAGGGGGTGTTTGAAGCTTTCTTT. Filled out from reference TRBV28 and TRBJ1-1, the complete variable domain reads DVKVTQSSRYLVKRTGEKVFLECVQDMDHENMFWYRQDPGLGLRLIYFSYDVKMKEKGDIPEGYSVSREKKERFSLILESASTNQTSMYLCASSLQGVFEAFFGQGTRLTVV.

The V and J genes are TRBV18 and TRBJ2-7, with 10 positions matching TRBD1. J was trimmed by 3 bases and V by 0 bases; bases with no gene match: 2. This CDR3 region has 15 residues. Germline assignment: CDR1 KGHSH and CDR2 LQKENI. The CDR3 DNA reads TGTGCCAGCTCACCACCGGGACAGGGGAGCTACGAGCAGTACTTC. It specifies CASSPPGQGSYEQYF. The full variable domain, its missing parts supplied by reference TRBV18 and TRBJ2-7, is NAGVMQNPRHLVRRRGQEARLRCSPMKGHSHVYWYRQLPEEGLKFMVYLQKENIIDESGMPKERFSAEFPKEGPSILRIQQVVRGDSAAYFCASSPPGQGSYEQYFGPGTRLTVT.

In its sample, this clone was seen a few times. The chain couples TRBV7-6 to TRBJ2-2; 8 bases align to TRBD1. CDR1 is SGHVS and CDR2 is FNYEAQ in the germline V gene. Trimming at V came to 5 bases and at J to 3 bases, leaving 8 bases not matched to a gene. The CDR3 has 16 residues. Here the CDR3 DNA reads TGTGCCAGCAGCGCCAGGGGGCGCCCCTACACCGGGGAGCTGTTTTTT. Amino acids: CASSARGRPYTGELFF.

V usage is TRBV6-5 and J usage is TRBJ1-5; 9 bases fit TRBD1. CDR1 is MNHEY and CDR2 is SVGAGI in the germline V gene. Trimming cost V 7 bases and J 4 bases; bases outside gene matches: 5. The CDR3 runs to 14 residues. The CDR3 nucleotides read TGTGCCAGCAAGGGACAGGGTGTAAATCAGCCCCAGCATTTT. It is translated as CASKGQGVNQPQHF.

This rearrangement joins TRBV6-1 to TRBJ2-3; no definite D call. From germline, CDR1 is MNHNS and CDR2 SASEGT. The length of the CDR3 is 16 residues. V was trimmed by 2 bases and J by 3 bases, leaving 15 bases between them. The CDR3, as DNA: TGTGCCAGCAGTGAATATATGGGCCCCGCTACAGATACGCAGTATTTT. Residues: CASSEYMGPATDTQYF.

The rearrangement uses TRBV19 and TRBJ2-1; 7 positions agree with TRBD2. This CDR3 has 15 amino acids. CDR1 is LNHDA and CDR2 is SQIVND in the germline V gene (reference sequence). J was trimmed by 2 bases and V by 3 bases; bases with no gene match: 4. Here the CDR3 DNA reads TGTGCCAGTAGTATCTCTAGCGGACCCTACAATGAGCAGTTCTTC. Protein sequence: CASSISSGPYNEQFF.

The chain employs TRBV5-1 and TRBJ2-1, with D perhaps matching TRBD2 (6 bases). Germline CDR1 is SGHRS and CDR2 is YFSETQ. The CDR3 is 14 amino acids. Trimming shortened V by 0 bases and J by 10 bases, and 14 bases separated the two germline ends. In DNA, the CDR3 is TGCGCCAGCAGCTTGGCTAATTGGGGGGAGGAGCAGTTCTTC. Protein product: CASSLANWGEEQFF.

V usage is TRBV7-2 and J usage is TRBJ2-5; TRBD2 matches 10 bases. V gave up 0 bases and J gave up 5 bases; unmatched junction bases: 3. CDR1 is SGHTA and CDR2 is FQGNSA in the germline V gene. This CDR3 has 15 amino acids. This CDR3 reads CASSLALAGVETQYF. CDR3 bases: TGTGCCAGCAGCTTAGCGCTAGCGGGGGTGGAGACCCAGTACTTC.

V gene TRBV28 combines with J gene TRBJ2-1; 7 bases are shared with TRBD2. This CDR3 region has 15 residues. Germline-derived CDR1 and CDR2 are MDHEN and SYDVKM. V was pared by 6 bases and J by 1 base, with 6 bases of the junction left unmatched. CDR3 nucleotide sequence: TGTGCCAGCAGAACCACTAGCGATTCCTACAATGAGCAGTTCTTC. Translated, it gives CASRTTSDSYNEQFF.

V gene TRBV2 combines with J gene TRBJ2-7; TRBD1 agrees at 9 bases. V gave up 4 bases and J gave up 0 bases; unmatched junction bases: 4. Germline V gives CDR1 SNHLY, CDR2 FYNNEI. The CDR3 is 15 amino acids. The CDR3 bases are TGTGCCAGCAGTGTTTTGGGACAGGGCTCCTACGAGCAGTACTTC. Protein product: CASSVLGQGSYEQYF.

This rearrangement joins TRBV4-1 to TRBJ1-2; 9 bases line up with TRBD1. The CDR3 loop spans 14 amino acids. Germline V lookup: CDR1 MGHRA, CDR2 YSYEKL. V gave up 1 base and J gave up 7 bases; unmatched junction bases: 4. CDR3 region: CASSQVGTGSGYTF. The CDR3 nucleotides read TGCGCCAGCAGCCAAGTCGGGACAGGGAGTGGCTACACCTTC.